A single sample gave rise to the 19 T cell receptor beta chains below, sequenced in a study of beta chain features in type 1 diabetes. Points from the study as a whole: The study found moderately but significantly shorter TCRB CDR3s in all four CD4+ subsets of Type 1 diabetes patients.

cDNA synthesis used the whole RNA isolate, giving expressed TCRB sequences. Clones were read by immunoSEQ multiplex PCR, and TCRdb kept only the in-frame ones, dropping some. The table lists around 600,000 clones, around an eighth of them singletons. These receptors lack a known antigen. Sequencing input: naive CD4+ T cells from blood. These receptors were taken from a man aged 25-45 years with type 1 diabetes.

The CDR3 bases are TGTGCCAGCAGCCCACCGGGACAGGGTCTCTATGGCTACACCTTC. As protein: CASSPPGQGLYGYTF. This chain links TRBV7-9 with TRBJ1-2, with 9 bases identical to TRBD1. The CDR3 contains 15 residues. Unmatched junction bases numbered 8, after V lost 5 bases and J lost 4 bases. Germline V gene data show CDR1 as SEHNR and CDR2 as FQNEAQ (reference sequence).

The chain recombines TRBV7-2 with TRBJ1-5, with 8 bases aligning to TRBD1. Germline V gives CDR1 SGHTA, CDR2 FQGNSA. The CDR3 covers 13 residues. The J segment lost 7 bases and the V segment lost 6 bases, leaving 5 bases of the junction unmatched. The chain's CDR3 is CASRGQGGQPQHF. CDR3 nucleotide sequence: TGTGCCAGCAGAGGACAGGGCGGACAGCCCCAGCATTTT.

The chain couples TRBV7-9 to TRBJ2-1; D may correspond to TRBD1 or TRBD2 (6 bases each). V lost 10 bases, J lost 0 bases, and 16 bases lay in between. There are 15 residues in the CDR3. CDR1 SEHNR and CDR2 FQNEAQ come from the germline V gene (reference sequence). CDR3 residues: CATPRGVSSYNEQFF. The CDR3 DNA follows: TGTGCCACCCCGAGGGGGGTGAGCTCCTACAATGAGCAGTTCTTC. Full variable domain (remainder filled in from reference TRBV7-9 and TRBJ2-1): DTGVSQNPRHKITKRGQNVTFRCDPISEHNRLYWYRQTLGQGPEFLTYFQNEAQLEKSRLLSDRFSAERPKGSFSTLEIQRTEQGDSAMYLCATPRGVSSYNEQFFGPGTRLTVL.

V gene TRBV7-2 combines with J gene TRBJ2-3, with 7 bases lining up with TRBD1. The germline V gene has CDR1 SGHTA and CDR2 FQGNSA. With V trimmed by 0 bases and J by 2 bases, 5 bases remained unmatched. The CDR3 sequence is 16 residues long. The CDR3 DNA reads as TGTGCCAGCAGCTTAGCCAAAGGGGGCGTCACAGATACGCAGTATTTT. Its translation is CASSLAKGGVTDTQYF.

This clone was seen only once. This chain uses TRBV29-1 with TRBJ1-5, with D uncertain. CDR1 is SQVTM and CDR2 is ANQGSEA in the germline V gene. Trimming shortened V by 4 bases and J by 3 bases, and 13 bases separated the two germline ends. CDR3 size: 14 residues. The CDR3: CSVGGPGPNQPQHF. CDR3 DNA sequence: TGCAGCGTTGGGGGTCCAGGCCCCAATCAGCCCCAGCATTTT. Combining the CDR3 with reference TRBV29-1 and TRBJ1-5 gives the whole variable domain SAVISQKPSRDICQRGTSLTIQCQVDSQVTMMFWYRQQPGQSLTLIATANQGSEATYESGFVIDKFPISRPNLTFSTLTVSNMSPEDSSIYLCSVGGPGPNQPQHFGDGTRLSIL.

This clone came up a few times. CDR3 residues: CASSQGQLESYTF. CDR3 bases: TGCGCCAGCAGCCAAGGACAGTTGGAGTCCTACACCTTC. V is TRBV4-3 and J is TRBJ1-2; D possibly corresponds to TRBD1 (5 bases). Per the germline V gene, CDR1 is LGHNA and CDR2 is YSLEER. The CDR3 length is 13 residues. The V gene lost 1 base and the J gene lost 10 bases, with 13 bases spanning the gap.

This clone was detected a few times. This chain connects TRBV18 to TRBJ2-5; no clear D. This CDR3 has 15 residues. Germline V lookup: CDR1 KGHSH, CDR2 LQKENI. V lost 3 bases to trimming and J lost 1 base, with 12 bases between them. The CDR3 sequence: CASSPNLQSQETQYF. CDR3 nucleotides: TGTGCCAGCTCACCGAATCTACAGAGCCAAGAGACCCAGTACTTC.

The chain carries TRBV15 and TRBJ2-7, with D perhaps matching TRBD2 (7 bases). The CDR3 totals 15 residues. The germline CDR1 and CDR2 sequences are LNHNV and YYDKDF (reference sequence). Trimming left V 3 bases short and J 0 bases short, with 12 bases between. The CDR3 region is CATSSRGALSYEQYF. The CDR3 bases are TGTGCCACCAGCAGCCGGGGGGCTCTCTCCTACGAGCAGTACTTC.

J is TRBJ1-1 and V is TRBV18, with no clear D. Trimming pared 4 bases from V and 1 base from J, leaving 4 bases between. Germline V CDR1 and CDR2: KGHSH, LQKENI. The length of the CDR3 is 12 residues. As DNA, the CDR3 is TGTGCCAGCTCACGTTCGAACACTGAAGCTTTCTTT. As protein: CASSRSNTEAFF. Together with reference TRBV18 and TRBJ1-1, the CDR3 gives the full variable domain: NAGVMQNPRHLVRRRGQEARLRCSPMKGHSHVYWYRQLPEEGLKFMVYLQKENIIDESGMPKERFSAEFPKEGPSILRIQQVVRGDSAAYFCASSRSNTEAFFGQGTRLTVV.

This clone was observed a handful of times. The chain joins TRBV4-3 to TRBJ1-2; D may be TRBD1 (6 bases). This CDR3 has 15 residues. Germline V gene data show CDR1 as LGHNA and CDR2 as YSLEER. Trimming took off 6 bases at V and 4 bases at J, with 18 bases between the two ends. CDR3 sequence reads: CASSRSGDTGYGYTF. The CDR3 DNA reads as TGCGCCAGCAGTCGTAGTGGGGACACGGGCTATGGCTACACCTTC.

The sample holds a few counts of this clone. The chain carries TRBV10-3 and TRBJ2-7, with D unclear. The CDR3 loop spans 13 amino acids. Looked up from germline, CDR1 is ENHRY and CDR2 is SYGVKD. The germline V and J ends were trimmed by 10 bases and 1 base, with 14 bases remaining between them. CDR3: CATDGGGSYEQYF. DNA for the CDR3: TGTGCCACCGACGGTGGTGGATCCTACGAGCAGTACTTC.

This chain connects TRBV11-3 to TRBJ1-2; D is perhaps TRBD1 (5 bases). The germline V gene has CDR1 SGHNT and CDR2 YENEEA. The CDR3 length is 11 residues. V was cut by 3 bases and J by 7 bases, with 6 bases left in between. The CDR3 region has the DNA TGTGCCAGCAGCTTCGGGGCTGGCTACACCTTC. Translating gives CASSFGAGYTF.

The V gene is TRBV7-2, the J gene TRBJ2-3; tentative D call: TRBD2 (6 bases). Trimming removed 11 bases from V and 0 bases from J, with 18 bases in between. The CDR3 has 15 amino acids. Looked up from germline, CDR1 is SGHTA and CDR2 is FQGNSA. In nucleotides, the CDR3 is TGTGCCGACTCGTCGGCGGGGTATAGCACAGATACGCAGTATTTT. Translation gives CADSSAGYSTDTQYF.

This clone was seen a single time. The chain recombines TRBV13 with TRBJ1-2; 7 positions agree with TRBD1. CDR3 length: 14 amino acids. Germline V gene data show CDR1 as PRHDT and CDR2 as FYEKMQ (reference sequence). Trimming at V came to 5 bases and at J to 5 bases, leaving 8 bases not matched to a gene. CDR3 residues: CASSAKQGLYGYTF. The DNA of the CDR3 is TGTGCCAGCAGCGCAAAACAGGGGCTTTATGGCTACACCTTC.

The genes are TRBV7-2 and TRBJ2-3; no definite D call. Trimming shortened V by 5 bases and J by 1 base, and 7 bases separated the two germline ends. The V gene's germline CDR1 is SGHTA and CDR2 FQGNSA. This CDR3 contains 13 residues. The CDR3 sequence is CASSPRRTDTQYF. In DNA, the CDR3 is TGTGCCAGCAGCCCACGACGCACAGATACGCAGTATTTT.

This sequence joins TRBV29-1 and TRBJ1-2; TRBD1 is a possible D gene (5 bases). CDR3 length equals 11 residues. V lost 4 bases and J 3 bases, leaving 6 bases between the germline ends. Per germline, CDR1 SQVTM and CDR2 ANQGSEA. The chain's CDR3 is CSVGGDYGYTF. CDR3 coding DNA: TGCAGCGTTGGAGGGGACTATGGCTACACCTTC.

The gene calls are TRBV7-2 and TRBJ1-2; D uncertain. The length of the CDR3 is 13 residues. The ends were cut back, 4 bases at V and 4 bases at J, with 10 bases in the middle. In germline, CDR1 is SGHTA, CDR2 FQGNSA. The CDR3 reads CASSSPWSYGYTF. CDR3 in DNA: TGTGCCAGCAGCTCCCCGTGGAGCTATGGCTACACCTTC.

There are a few counts of this clone. This chain uses TRBV10-3 with TRBJ2-5; D may be TRBD2 (6 bases). The V end lost 6 bases, the J end lost 0 bases, and 20 bases lay between the germline ends. CDR3 length equals 17 residues. Per the germline V gene, CDR1 is ENHRY and CDR2 is SYGVKD. CDR3 residues: CAIRRELAGHNQETQYF. CDR3 nucleotides: TGTGCCATCAGGAGAGAACTGGCGGGGCATAACCAAGAGACCCAGTACTTC.

The chain combines TRBV4-1 with TRBJ2-2; 8 nucleotides line up with TRBD1. Germline lookup yields CDR1 MGHRA and CDR2 YSYEKL. The V segment lost 6 bases and the J segment 1 base; nucleotides outside the gene matches: 4. The CDR3 consists of 15 residues. The CDR3 DNA is TGCGCCAGCAGACGGGGACAGGAGAACACCGGGGAGCTGTTTTTT. It specifies CASRRGQENTGELFF.